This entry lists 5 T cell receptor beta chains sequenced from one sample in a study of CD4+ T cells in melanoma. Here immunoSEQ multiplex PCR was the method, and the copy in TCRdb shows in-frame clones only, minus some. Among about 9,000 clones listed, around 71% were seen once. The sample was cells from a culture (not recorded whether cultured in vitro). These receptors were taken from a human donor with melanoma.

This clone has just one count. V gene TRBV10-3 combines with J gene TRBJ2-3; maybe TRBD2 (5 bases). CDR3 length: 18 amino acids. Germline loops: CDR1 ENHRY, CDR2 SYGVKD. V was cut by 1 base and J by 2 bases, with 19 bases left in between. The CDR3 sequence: CAISEFHGSGIITDTQYF. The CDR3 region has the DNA TGTGCCATCAGTGAGTTCCATGGGAGCGGAATCATCACAGATACGCAGTATTTT.

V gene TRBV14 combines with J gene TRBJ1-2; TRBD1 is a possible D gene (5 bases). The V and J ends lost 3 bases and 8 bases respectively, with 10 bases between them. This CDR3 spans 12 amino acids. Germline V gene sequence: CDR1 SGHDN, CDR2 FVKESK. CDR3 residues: CASSQTANGYTF. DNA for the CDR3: TGTGCCAGCAGCCAGACAGCCAACGGCTACACCTTC.

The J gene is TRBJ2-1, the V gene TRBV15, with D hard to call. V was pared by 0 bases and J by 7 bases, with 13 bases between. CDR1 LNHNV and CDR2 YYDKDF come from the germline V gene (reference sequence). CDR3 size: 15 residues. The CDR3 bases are TGTGCCACCAGCAGAGATCCCCGGACCATTAATGAGCAGTTCTTC. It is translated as CATSRDPRTINEQFF.

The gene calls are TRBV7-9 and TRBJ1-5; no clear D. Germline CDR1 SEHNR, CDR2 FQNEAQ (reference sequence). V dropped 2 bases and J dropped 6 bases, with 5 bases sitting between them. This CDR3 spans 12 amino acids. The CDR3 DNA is TGTGCCAGCAGCTTACCATTTCAGCCCCAGCATTTT. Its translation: CASSLPFQPQHF.

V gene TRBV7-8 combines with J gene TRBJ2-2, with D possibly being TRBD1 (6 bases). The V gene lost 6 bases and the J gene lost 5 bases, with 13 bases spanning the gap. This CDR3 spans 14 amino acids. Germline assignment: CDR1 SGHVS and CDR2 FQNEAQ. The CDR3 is CASRQGQGTGELFF. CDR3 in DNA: TGTGCCAGCAGGCAGGGTCAGGGGACCGGGGAGCTGTTTTTT.